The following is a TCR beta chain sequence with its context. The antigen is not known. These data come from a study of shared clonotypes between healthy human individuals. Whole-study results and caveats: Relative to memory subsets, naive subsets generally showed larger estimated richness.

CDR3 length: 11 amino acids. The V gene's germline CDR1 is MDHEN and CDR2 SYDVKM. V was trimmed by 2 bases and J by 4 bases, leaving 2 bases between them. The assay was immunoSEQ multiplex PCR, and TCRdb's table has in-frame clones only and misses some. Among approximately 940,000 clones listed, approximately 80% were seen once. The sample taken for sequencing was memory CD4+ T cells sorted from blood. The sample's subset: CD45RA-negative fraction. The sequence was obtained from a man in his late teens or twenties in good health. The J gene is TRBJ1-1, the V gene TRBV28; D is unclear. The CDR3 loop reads CASSLGTEAFF. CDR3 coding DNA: TGTGCCAGCAGTTTAGGCACTGAAGCTTTCTTT.